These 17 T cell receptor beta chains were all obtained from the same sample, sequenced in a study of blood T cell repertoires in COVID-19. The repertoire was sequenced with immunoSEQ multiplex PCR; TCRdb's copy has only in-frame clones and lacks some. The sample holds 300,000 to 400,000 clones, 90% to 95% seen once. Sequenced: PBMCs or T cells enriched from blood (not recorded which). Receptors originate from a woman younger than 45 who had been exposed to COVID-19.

CDR3 region: CASSRTSGSTDTQYF. CDR3 coding DNA: TGCGCCAGCAGCAGGACTAGCGGTAGCACAGATACGCAGTATTTT. The chain couples TRBV5-1 to TRBJ2-3; TRBD2 matches 10 bases. CDR3 length: 15 residues. J was trimmed by 0 bases and V by 4 bases; bases with no gene match: 2. Per germline, CDR1 SGHRS and CDR2 YFSETQ.

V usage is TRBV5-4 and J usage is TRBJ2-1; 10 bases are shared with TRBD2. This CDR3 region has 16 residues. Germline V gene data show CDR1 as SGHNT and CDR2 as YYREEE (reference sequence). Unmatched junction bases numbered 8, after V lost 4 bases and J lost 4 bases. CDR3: CASSPWASGGYNEQFF. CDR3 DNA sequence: TGTGCCAGCAGCCCCTGGGCTAGCGGGGGTTACAATGAGCAGTTCTTC.

Here the CDR3 reads CASSLGALASTDTQYF. The CDR3 DNA reads TGTGCCAGCAGCTTGGGGGCACTAGCGAGCACAGATACGCAGTATTTT. The chain joins TRBV5-4 to TRBJ2-3; 7 positions agree with TRBD2. With V trimmed by 0 bases and J by 0 bases, 4 bases remained unmatched. This CDR3 region has 16 residues. Germline-derived CDR1 and CDR2 are SGHNT and YYREEE (reference sequence).

The DNA of the CDR3 is TGTGCCAGCAGCCCGGGGAGGGTTAGGTACAATGAGCAGTTCTTC. The encoded protein is CASSPGRVRYNEQFF. V is TRBV11-3 and J is TRBJ2-1, with 7 bases identical to TRBD2. Germline CDR1 SGHNT, CDR2 YENEEA. The CDR3 is made up of 15 amino acids. Trimming cost V 5 bases and J 4 bases; bases outside gene matches: 8.

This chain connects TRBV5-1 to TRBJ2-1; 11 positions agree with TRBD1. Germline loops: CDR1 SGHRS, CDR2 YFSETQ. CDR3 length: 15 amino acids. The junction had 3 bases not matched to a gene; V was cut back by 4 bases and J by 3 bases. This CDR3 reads CASSPGQGGYNEQFF. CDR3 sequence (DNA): TGCGCCAGCAGCCCGGGACAGGGGGGCTACAATGAGCAGTTCTTC.

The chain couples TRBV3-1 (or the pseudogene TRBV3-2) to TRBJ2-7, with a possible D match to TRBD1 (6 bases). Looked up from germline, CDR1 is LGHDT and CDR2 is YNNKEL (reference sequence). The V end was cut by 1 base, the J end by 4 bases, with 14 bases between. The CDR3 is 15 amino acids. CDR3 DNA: TGTGCCAGCAGCCAAGGTAGAACAGGGCAATACGAGCAGTACTTC. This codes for CASSQGRTGQYEQYF.

The CDR3 protein is CASSIGQGAQFF. The DNA of the CDR3 is TGTGCCAGCAGCATTGGACAGGGGGCTCAGTTTTTT. The V and J genes are TRBV7-2 and TRBJ2-2, with 11 bases fitting TRBD1. The length of the CDR3 is 12 residues. V shed 5 bases and J 16 bases; nucleotides not matched to a gene: 6. In germline, CDR1 is SGHTA, CDR2 FQGNSA.

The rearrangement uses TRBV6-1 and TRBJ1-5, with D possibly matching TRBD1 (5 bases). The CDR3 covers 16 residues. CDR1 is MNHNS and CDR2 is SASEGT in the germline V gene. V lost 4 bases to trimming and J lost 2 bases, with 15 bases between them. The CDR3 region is CASSGVGGFGNQPQHF. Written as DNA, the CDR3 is TGTGCCAGCAGTGGGGTGGGGGGGTTTGGCAATCAGCCCCAGCATTTT.

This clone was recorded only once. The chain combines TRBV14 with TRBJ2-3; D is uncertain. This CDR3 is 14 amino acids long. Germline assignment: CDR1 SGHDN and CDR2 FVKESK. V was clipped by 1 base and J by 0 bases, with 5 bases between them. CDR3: CASSQVPSTDTQYF. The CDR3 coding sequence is TGTGCCAGCAGCCAAGTCCCTAGCACAGATACGCAGTATTTT.

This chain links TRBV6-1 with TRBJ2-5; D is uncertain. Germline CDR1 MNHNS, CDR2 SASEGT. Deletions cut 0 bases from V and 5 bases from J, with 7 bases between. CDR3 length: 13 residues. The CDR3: CASSEARRETQYF. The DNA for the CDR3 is TGTGCCAGCAGTGAAGCGAGGCGTGAGACCCAGTACTTC.

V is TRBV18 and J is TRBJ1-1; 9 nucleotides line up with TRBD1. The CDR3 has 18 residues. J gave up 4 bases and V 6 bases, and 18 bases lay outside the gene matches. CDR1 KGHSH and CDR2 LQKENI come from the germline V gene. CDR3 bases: TGTGCCAGCTCGCACCTCCCTCAAACAGGGGGCCAAGGCACTGAAGCTTTCTTT. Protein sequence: CASSHLPQTGGQGTEAFF.

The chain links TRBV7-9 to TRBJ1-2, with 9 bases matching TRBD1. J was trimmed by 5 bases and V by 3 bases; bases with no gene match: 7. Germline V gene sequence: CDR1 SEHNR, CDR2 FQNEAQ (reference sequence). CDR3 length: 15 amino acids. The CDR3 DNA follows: TGTGCCAGCAGCTTGGGGACAGGGAAAGGGTATGGCTACACCTTC. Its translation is CASSLGTGKGYGYTF.

CDR3 DNA sequence: TGTGCCAGCAGCGTCGGGACTAGTCTTTACGAGCAGTACTTC. It yields the protein CASSVGTSLYEQYF. The chain couples TRBV5-4 to TRBJ2-7; 8 nucleotides match TRBD2. V lost 4 bases to trimming and J lost 4 bases; unmatched junction nucleotides: 7. The length of the CDR3 is 14 residues. Germline CDR1 is SGHNT and CDR2 is YYREEE (reference sequence).

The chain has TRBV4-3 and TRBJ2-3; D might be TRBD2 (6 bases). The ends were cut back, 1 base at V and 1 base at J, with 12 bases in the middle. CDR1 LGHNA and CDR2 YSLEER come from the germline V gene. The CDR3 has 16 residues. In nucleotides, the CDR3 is TGCGCCAGCAGCCAAGGGGGGACTTTTCGCACAGATACGCAGTATTTT. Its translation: CASSQGGTFRTDTQYF.

Here the CDR3 reads CASSYPGYEQYF. CDR3 bases: TGTGCCAGCAGTTACCCAGGCTACGAGCAGTACTTC. V gene TRBV6-6 combines with J gene TRBJ2-7, with unresolved D. Trimming shortened V by 2 bases and J by 3 bases, and 5 bases separated the two germline ends. Germline V gene data show CDR1 as MNHNY and CDR2 as SVGAGI (reference sequence). The CDR3 contains 12 residues.

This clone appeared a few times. The CDR3 sequence is CASSQLLRDRIYEQYF. The CDR3 nucleotides read TGTGCCAGCAGCCAATTGCTACGAGACAGAATCTACGAGCAGTACTTC. The gene calls are TRBV4-2 and TRBJ2-7; maybe TRBD1 (5 bases). Germline assignment: CDR1 LGHNA and CDR2 YNFKEQ. This CDR3 is 16 amino acids long. V was pared by 2 bases and J by 3 bases, with 17 bases between.

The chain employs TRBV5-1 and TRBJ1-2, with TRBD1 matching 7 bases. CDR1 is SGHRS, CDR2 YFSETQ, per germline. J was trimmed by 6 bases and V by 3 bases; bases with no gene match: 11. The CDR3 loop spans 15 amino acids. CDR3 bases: TGCGCCAGCAGCTCGCCCGAGACAGGGCTTGATGGCTACACCTTC. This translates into CASSSPETGLDGYTF.